Listed below are T cell receptor beta chains from one sample, sequenced in a study of cytomegalovirus exposure and HLA in healthy donors. Assay used: immunoSEQ multiplex PCR; TCRdb lists only in-frame clones, some missing. The sample carries 250,000 to 350,000 clones, 75% to 90% recorded once. The sample was PBMCs. The receptors come from a man between 35 and 55 years old in good health and CMV-seropositive. Each CDR3 is given without its conserved first and last residue.

j_gene: TRBJ2-1
v_gene: TRBV9
CDR3aa: ASSVIAGRYNEQF

j_gene: TRBJ1-5
v_gene: TRBV7-9
CDR3aa: ASSLDNFSNQPQH

j_gene: TRBJ2-1
v_gene: TRBV4-1
CDR3aa: ASSPQGESSYNEQF

j_gene: TRBJ2-1
v_gene: TRBV7-6
CDR3aa: ASSGTPTYNEQF

j_gene: TRBJ2-3
v_gene: TRBV18
CDR3aa: ASSPYNTDTQY

j_gene: TRBJ2-5
v_gene: TRBV6-5
CDR3aa: ANSRDFGETQY

j_gene: TRBJ2-1
v_gene: TRBV5-1
CDR3aa: ASRDRGVDEQF

j_gene: TRBJ2-1
v_gene: TRBV7-2
CDR3aa: ASSFRGSYNEQF

j_gene: TRBJ2-1
v_gene: TRBV28
CDR3aa: ASRQVAGVFYEQF

j_gene: TRBJ2-2
v_gene: TRBV7-8
CDR3aa: ASSPTGGGRGELF

j_gene: TRBJ2-6
v_gene: TRBV18
CDR3aa: ASSPSTGPRSGANVLT

j_gene: TRBJ2-7
v_gene: TRBV7-2
CDR3aa: ASSSSGVREQY

j_gene: TRBJ1-2
v_gene: TRBV23-1
CDR3aa: ASSQSHRNDGYT

j_gene: TRBJ2-3
v_gene: TRBV6-5
CDR3aa: ASSRLAGRTDTQY

j_gene: TRBJ2-7
v_gene: TRBV18
CDR3aa: ASQVADGGSEQY

j_gene: TRBJ2-7
v_gene: TRBV2
CDR3aa: ASSEGASGSKNYEQY

j_gene: TRBJ2-3
v_gene: TRBV30
CDR3aa: AWSVLPLGTDTQY

j_gene: TRBJ1-1
v_gene: TRBV19
CDR3aa: ASSISGETEAF

j_gene: TRBJ2-3
v_gene: TRBV2
CDR3aa: ARVLPGLASPERLTDTQY

j_gene: TRBJ2-1
v_gene: TRBV28
CDR3aa: ASSMGLAGPL

j_gene: TRBJ1-2
v_gene: TRBV13
CDR3aa: ASSSDRGHYGYT

j_gene: TRBJ2-1
v_gene: TRBV4-2
CDR3aa: ASSQERSGHSKGNEQF

j_gene: TRBJ2-7
v_gene: TRBV5-1
CDR3aa: ASSPGAYEQY

j_gene: TRBJ2-1
v_gene: TRBV29-1
CDR3aa: SVQSYSYNEQF

j_gene: TRBJ2-7
v_gene: TRBV27
CDR3aa: ASSLLAAGSYEQY

j_gene: TRBJ2-1
v_gene: TRBV5-4
CDR3aa: ASSLGGAGGGNEQF

j_gene: TRBJ1-5
v_gene: TRBV19
CDR3aa: ASSYNSNQPQH

j_gene: TRBJ2-1
v_gene: TRBV2
CDR3aa: ASSEGSLSSYNEQF

j_gene: TRBJ1-2
v_gene: TRBV29-1
CDR3aa: SVGDRGIYGYT

j_gene: TRBJ1-2
v_gene: TRBV10-2
CDR3aa: ASSPGQGSNYGYT

j_gene: TRBJ2-7
v_gene: TRBV7-3
CDR3aa: ASSKNTGEEQY

j_gene: TRBJ2-5
v_gene: TRBV7-8
CDR3aa: ASSPRDRGETQY

j_gene: TRBJ2-3
v_gene: TRBV19
CDR3aa: ASRTSGSTDTQY

j_gene: TRBJ2-3
v_gene: TRBV5-1
CDR3aa: ASNPHLQGSDTQY

j_gene: TRBJ2-6
v_gene: TRBV19
CDR3aa: ASRDGAGANVLT

j_gene: TRBJ2-3
v_gene: TRBV7-6
CDR3aa: ASSRDQGITDTQY

j_gene: TRBJ1-5
v_gene: TRBV5-1
CDR3aa: ASSLTGLSNQPQH

j_gene: TRBJ1-1
v_gene: TRBV7-3
CDR3aa: ASSSGQATEAF

j_gene: TRBJ2-7
v_gene: TRBV7-2
CDR3aa: ASSLGGSQSEQY

j_gene: TRBJ2-7
v_gene: TRBV2
CDR3aa: ARGLAGPYEQY

j_gene: TRBJ2-5
v_gene: TRBV7-2
CDR3aa: ASSFGLAGPQETQY

j_gene: TRBJ2-6
v_gene: TRBV6-1
CDR3aa: ASSPGGSGANVLT

j_gene: TRBJ1-2
v_gene: TRBV19
CDR3aa: AADGNYGYT

j_gene: TRBJ2-7
v_gene: TRBV2
CDR3aa: ASREYEQY

j_gene: TRBJ2-5
v_gene: TRBV4-1
CDR3aa: ASSPALSSGQETQY

j_gene: TRBJ2-3
v_gene: TRBV7-9
CDR3aa: ASRGEPGLGTDTQY

j_gene: TRBJ1-2
v_gene: TRBV18
CDR3aa: ASSPPGHYNYGYT

j_gene: TRBJ2-7
v_gene: TRBV4-3
CDR3aa: ASSQDLVGVYEQY

j_gene: TRBJ2-7
v_gene: TRBV19
CDR3aa: ASSIGGGGYEQY

j_gene: TRBJ2-7
v_gene: TRBV25-1
CDR3aa: ASSKTGLFYEQY

j_gene: TRBJ2-1
v_gene: TRBV7-9
CDR3aa: ASSSAEAMEQF

j_gene: TRBJ2-1
v_gene: TRBV5-1
CDR3aa: ASSLTSGTNNEQF

j_gene: TRBJ2-7
v_gene: TRBV28
CDR3aa: ASSLVAGPIYEQY

j_gene: TRBJ2-1
v_gene: TRBV4-1
CDR3aa: ASSLGLAANEQF

j_gene: TRBJ2-4
v_gene: TRBV13
CDR3aa: ASSLRGGIPKNIQY

j_gene: TRBJ1-2
v_gene: TRBV7-3
CDR3aa: ASSPRDRLYGYT

j_gene: TRBJ2-4
v_gene: TRBV18
CDR3aa: ASSPPRQGPKNIQY

j_gene: TRBJ2-1
v_gene: TRBV5-1
CDR3aa: ASSLGLAGGPGNEQF

j_gene: TRBJ1-5
v_gene: TRBV2
CDR3aa: ASSAERRNQPQH